This entry lists 20 T cell receptor beta chains sequenced from one sample in a study of siplizumab effects on memory and regulatory T cells. Using immunoSEQ multiplex PCR, the repertoire was profiled, and TCRdb retains in-frame clones only, with some absent. The repertoire includes 90,000 to 150,000 clones, around 93% of them detected once, and roughly 0.15% sits in the top ten. What was sequenced was non-Treg CD4+ T cells sorted from blood. These receptor sequences come from a human donor in good health.

This sequence joins TRBV10-3 and TRBJ2-7, with D unresolved. The CDR3 spans 13 residues. Germline V gene sequence: CDR1 ENHRY, CDR2 SYGVKD. V was clipped by 6 bases and J by 0 bases, with 9 bases between them. The CDR3 spells CAISGPYSYEQYF. The CDR3 nucleotides read TGTGCCATCAGCGGACCCTACTCCTACGAGCAGTACTTC.

The chain uses TRBV6-4 and TRBJ2-1; a possible D gene is TRBD2 (5 bases). Trimming pared 2 bases from V and 0 bases from J, leaving 5 bases between. Germline loops: CDR1 MRHNA, CDR2 SNTAGT. The CDR3 spans 14 residues. CDR3 DNA: TGTGCCAGCAGTGACGGGAGCTCCTACAATGAGCAGTTCTTC. Translated: CASSDGSSYNEQFF.

The chain combines TRBV9 with TRBJ1-3; D is possibly TRBD1 (6 bases). The germline gives CDR1 SGDLS, CDR2 YYNGEE. V shed 3 bases and J shed 8 bases, with 18 bases lying between them. The CDR3 contains 15 residues. The CDR3: CASSARGGFLDTIYF. The DNA for the CDR3 is TGTGCCAGCAGCGCAAGAGGGGGATTCCTAGACACCATATATTTT.

The J gene is TRBJ1-3, the V gene TRBV9; TRBD1 matches at 7 bases. The CDR3 length is 14 residues. The germline V gene has CDR1 SGDLS and CDR2 YYNGEE. J gave up 4 bases and V 3 bases, and 4 bases lay outside the gene matches. The CDR3: CASSARGKGNTIYF. As DNA, the CDR3 is TGTGCCAGCAGCGCCAGGGGGAAAGGAAACACCATATATTTT.

V and J are TRBV7-2 and TRBJ2-1; D tentatively reads TRBD1 or TRBD2 (5 bases each). Germline V gene data show CDR1 as SGHTA and CDR2 as FQGNSA. The V gene lost 3 bases and the J gene lost 5 bases, with 14 bases spanning the gap. The CDR3 has 15 residues. As DNA, the CDR3 is TGTGCCAGCAGCTTGGCAGGGTGGGGACACAATGAGCAGTTCTTC. It is translated as CASSLAGWGHNEQFF.

The chain employs TRBV29-1 and TRBJ1-2; D is unclear. The germline V gene encodes CDR1 SQVTM and CDR2 ANQGSEA. V lost 2 bases to trimming and J lost 4 bases, with 11 bases between them. This CDR3 has 13 residues. CDR3 loop: CSVEPYGGYGYTF. In nucleotides, the CDR3 is TGCAGCGTTGAACCGTACGGCGGCTATGGCTACACCTTC.

V usage is TRBV6-1 and J usage is TRBJ1-5; D is ambiguous. Germline CDR1 reads MNHNS; CDR2 reads SASEGT. V was clipped by 5 bases and J by 5 bases, with 10 bases between them. The CDR3 consists of 13 residues. The CDR3 region has the DNA TGTGCCAGCAGTCCCATCTTTTATCAGCCCCAGCATTTT. Residues: CASSPIFYQPQHF.

This chain uses TRBV25-1 with TRBJ1-2; 12 nucleotides align to TRBD1. V dropped 6 bases and J dropped 2; count of bases not matched to a gene: 4. Germline V lookup: CDR1 MGHDK, CDR2 SYGVNS. The CDR3 contains 15 residues. The CDR3 DNA is TGTGCCAGCAGGGGACAGGGGGCGGGGAACTATGGCTACACCTTC. Its translation is CASRGQGAGNYGYTF.

The chain combines TRBV7-2 with TRBJ1-6, with 7 positions matching TRBD1. Germline lookup yields CDR1 SGHTA and CDR2 FQGNSA. The CDR3 length is 14 residues. Germline trimming cut 5 bases from V and 8 bases from J; bases unmatched to any gene: 6. As DNA, the CDR3 is TGTGCCAGCAGCGTTACAGGGGCCTATTCACCCCTCCACTTT. Residues: CASSVTGAYSPLHF.

The CDR3 protein is CASSQDTSVGAFF. CDR3 sequence (DNA): TGCGCCAGCAGCCAAGATACATCTGTCGGTGCTTTCTTT. The J gene is TRBJ1-1, the V gene TRBV4-3; D remains unclear. Looked up from germline, CDR1 is LGHNA and CDR2 is YSLEER. CDR3 length: 13 residues. V was clipped by 0 bases and J by 11 bases, with 13 bases between them.

The chain recombines TRBV13 with TRBJ2-3; D may be TRBD1 (5 bases). Germline CDR1 reads PRHDT; CDR2 reads FYEKMQ (reference sequence). V lost 7 bases and J 4 bases, leaving 15 bases between the germline ends. There are 14 residues in the CDR3. CDR3 sequence (DNA): TGTGCCAGCACCCTCATGGGGCAGGCAGATACGCAGTATTTT. This gives the protein CASTLMGQADTQYF.

The chain joins TRBV2 to TRBJ2-1; D gene unclear. The germline gives CDR1 SNHLY, CDR2 FYNNEI. CDR3 size: 11 residues. V was clipped by 7 bases and J by 9 bases, with 10 bases between them. CDR3 sequence reads: CASNLDVEQFF. CDR3 coding DNA: TGTGCCAGCAATTTGGACGTTGAGCAGTTCTTC.

The CDR3, as DNA: TGTGCCAGCAGTCCCCCCGGGACTAGCGGGGGAAATGAGCAGTTCTTC. It translates to CASSPPGTSGGNEQFF. J is TRBJ2-1 and V is TRBV6-6; 14 nucleotides agree with TRBD2. Per germline, CDR1 MNHNY and CDR2 SVGAGI (reference sequence). CDR3 length: 16 amino acids. The J segment lost 7 bases and the V segment lost 5 bases, leaving 7 bases of the junction unmatched.

A single count supports this clone. The chain is built from TRBV4-1 and TRBJ2-7; D perhaps matches TRBD1 (5 bases). The CDR3 has 14 amino acids. The ends were cut back, 2 bases at V and 3 bases at J, with 11 bases in the middle. Germline assignment: CDR1 MGHRA and CDR2 YSYEKL. As DNA, the CDR3 is TGCGCCAGCAGCCAAAATACAGGCGACTACGAGCAGTACTTC. Translated, it gives CASSQNTGDYEQYF.

The rearrangement links TRBV10-3 to TRBJ2-1, with 9 bases matching TRBD1. The length of the CDR3 is 14 residues. J gave up 10 bases and V 7 bases, and 11 bases lay outside the gene matches. CDR1 is ENHRY and CDR2 is SYGVKD in the germline V gene. The CDR3 reads CAINSGQGRPEQFF. The CDR3 region has the DNA TGTGCCATCAATTCGGGACAGGGTCGACCGGAGCAGTTCTTC.

The chain couples TRBV10-1 to TRBJ2-3, with TRBD1 as a possible D gene (5 bases). V lost 4 bases, J lost 6 bases, and 17 bases lay in between. The CDR3 has 15 amino acids. CDR1 is WNHNN, CDR2 SYGVQD, per germline (reference sequence). DNA for the CDR3: TGCGCCAGCAGTGGGACACAGCGTGGTTCCGATACGCAGTATTTT. This translates into CASSGTQRGSDTQYF.

The CDR3 DNA reads TGTGCCAGCAGTTACTCGACAGCTAAGCAGCCCCAGCATTTT. This sequence encodes CASSYSTAKQPQHF. The J gene is TRBJ1-5, the V gene TRBV6-6; possible D gene TRBD1, 5 bases. The germline CDR1 and CDR2 sequences are MNHNY and SVGAGI (reference sequence). V was trimmed by 0 bases and J by 7 bases, leaving 10 bases between them. The CDR3 runs to 14 residues.

This chain uses TRBV25-1 with TRBJ1-6; 8 bases align to TRBD1. V trimming: 6 bases; J trimming: 9 bases; junction bases outside the gene matches: 7. The germline gives CDR1 MGHDK, CDR2 SYGVNS. CDR3 size: 14 residues. CDR3 DNA: TGTGCCAGCAGGGGGACAGGCTCGGGTTCACCCCTCCACTTT. Protein: CASRGTGSGSPLHF.

The chain links TRBV7-9 to TRBJ2-7; D uncertain. There are 14 residues in the CDR3. Germline CDR1 SEHNR, CDR2 FQNEAQ (reference sequence). Trimming took off 3 bases at V and 0 bases at J, with 9 bases between the two ends. CDR3 loop: CASSFRANSYEQYF. Written as DNA, the CDR3 is TGTGCCAGCAGCTTCCGGGCAAACTCCTACGAGCAGTACTTC.

The chain employs TRBV10-3 and TRBJ1-4; D is uncertain. This CDR3 region has 12 residues. CDR1 and CDR2 (germline): ENHRY, SYGVKD. V lost 10 bases and J lost 7, with 13 bases in between. The CDR3 here is CATGNALEKLFF. CDR3 coding DNA: TGTGCCACCGGGAATGCGCTTGAAAAACTGTTTTTT.